The 31 T cell receptor beta chains presented below share a single source sample, sequenced in a study of tumor and adjacent non-tumor tissue in lung cancer. This sample's RNA came from whole unsorted tissue. This non-tumor lung sample came from over 3 cm beyond the tumor edge. The library came from three nested PCR rounds adapted from ARM-PCR protocols. MiXCR, run by TCRdb on the multiplex PCR reads, gives a single entry per CDR3 protein. Among 90,000 to 100,000 distinct CDR3 sequences listed, 80% were seen once. The specimen was distant non-tumor lung tissue. These TCRs come from a man aged 55-75 years with small cell lung cancer.

J is TRBJ2-5 and V is TRBV12-3 or TRBV12-4, with D possibly TRBD1 on 6 matching bases. There are 12 residues in the CDR3. The CDR3 protein is CTSGQNQETQYF. The CDR3 DNA sequence: TGTACAAGCGGACAGAACCAAGAGACCCAGTACTTC.

V usage is TRBV4-2 and J usage is TRBJ2-1; no firm D call. Per germline, CDR1 LGHNA and CDR2 YNFKEQ. Between the trimmed V and J ends, which lost 4 bases and 3 bases, there was a span of 19 bases. This CDR3 is built from 17 residues. DNA for the CDR3: TGTGCCAGCAGCCTAGCCCCGACTGCGACATTCTACAATGAGCAGTTCTTC. Protein sequence: CASSLAPTATFYNEQFF.

The chain uses TRBV7-3 and TRBJ2-7; D possibly matches TRBD1 or TRBD2 (5 bases each). The germline gives CDR1 SGHTA, CDR2 FQGTGA. The V end was cut by 5 bases, the J end by 0 bases, with 11 bases between. This CDR3 has 14 amino acids. CDR3 amino acids: CASSRDPISYEQYF. Written as DNA, the CDR3 is TGTGCCAGCAGCCGGGACCCAATCTCCTACGAGCAGTACTTC.

This clonotype was counted once. The CDR3 bases are TGCGCCACCAGGCCGGGACTAGCGGGGAACTATGAGCAGTTCTTC. Amino acids: CATRPGLAGNYEQFF. V usage is TRBV4-1 and J usage is TRBJ2-1; 13 bases fit TRBD2. From germline, CDR1 is MGHRA and CDR2 YSYEKL. The CDR3 runs 15 residues. V lost 10 bases to trimming and J lost 8 bases; unmatched junction nucleotides: 11.

Comments on this clonotype: The junction shows a germline mismatch at one end, possibly a read error. The chain couples TRBV4-2 to TRBJ2-3; the D gene could be TRBD1 or TRBD2 (7 bases each). CDR1 and CDR2 (germline): LGHNA, YNFKEQ. This CDR3 is built from 17 residues. The CDR3 here is CATSQDPSGEGTDAQYF. Here the CDR3 DNA reads TGTGCCACCAGCCAGGACCCAAGCGGGGAGGGGACAGATGCGCAGTATTTT.

The sample holds many counts of this clonotype. The V and J genes are TRBV29-1 and TRBJ2-1, with 7 positions matching TRBD2. CDR1 is SQVTM, CDR2 ANQGSEA, per germline. J gave up 8 bases and V 4 bases, and 8 bases lay outside the gene matches. The CDR3 contains 13 residues. CDR3: CSVAGGLTYEQFF. The CDR3 nucleotides are TGCAGCGTTGCGGGGGGTTTAACCTATGAGCAGTTCTTC.

Regarding this clonotype: Germline is not matched at one junction end, which may reflect a read error. V is TRBV15 and J is TRBJ2-3, with D uncertain. Germline values: CDR1 LNHNV, CDR2 YYDKDF (reference sequence). The CDR3 is made up of 12 amino acids. For the CDR3, the DNA is TGTACCACCAGCAGAGATCCCTATACGCAGTATTTT. This gives the protein CTTSRDPYTQYF.

As for this clonotype: The conserved phenylalanine or tryptophan is not found at the CDR3 terminus, so this likely reflects a read error. The genes are TRBV11-2 and TRBJ2-3; 9 bases line up with TRBD2. CDR1 SGHAT and CDR2 FQNNGV come from the germline V gene. The CDR3 contains 16 residues. Germline trimming cut 10 bases from V and 3 bases from J; bases unmatched to any gene: 14. CDR3 loop: CANSPLAGGGTDTQYY. CDR3 bases: TGTGCCAACAGTCCGCTGGCGGGAGGGGGAACAGATACGCAGTATTAT.

Worth noting for this clonotype: One end of the junction fails to match germline, which may point to a read error. V gene TRBV10-3 combines with J gene TRBJ1-1, with D maybe TRBD1 (6 bases). Germline values: CDR1 ENHRY, CDR2 SYGVKD. This CDR3 is 14 amino acids long. The CDR3 nucleotides are TGTGCCATCGGTACACAAGACAGGAACTCTGAAGGTTTCTTT. It specifies CAIGTQDRNSEGFF.

A remark on this clonotype: Just one base apart from a much larger clone, this may be a read error. The rearrangement links TRBV28 to TRBJ1-1; D gene unclear. Germline CDR1 MDHEN, CDR2 SYDVKM. The CDR3 has 15 residues. V lost 4 bases and J 0 bases, leaving 12 bases between the germline ends. The CDR3 region has the DNA TGTGCCAGCAGTTCACCCCGCGGGATGAACACTGAAGCTTTCTTT. Its translation is CASSSPRGMNTEAFF.

This clonotype was seen only once. One junction end disagrees with the germline gene, perhaps due to a read error. The chain's CDR3 is CASNRTVGNTVYF. Here the CDR3 DNA reads TGTGCCAGCAACCGGACGGTTGGAAACACCGTATATTTT. The genes are TRBV6-1 and TRBJ1-3; D unclear. This CDR3 is built from 13 residues. Germline lookup yields CDR1 MNHNS and CDR2 SASEGT.

On this clonotype itself: As the CDR3 is not closed by the conserved phenylalanine or tryptophan, this likely results from a read error. The genes are TRBV10-2 and TRBJ2-3; D not resolved. There are 12 residues in the CDR3. Germline V CDR1 and CDR2: WSHSY, SAAADI. CDR3 loop: CATYGPPNTQYS. In nucleotides, the CDR3 is TGTGCCACCTACGGGCCCCCAAATACGCAGTATTCT.

Comment on this clonotype: The germline gene is not matched at one end of the junction; a read error may be the cause. The chain combines TRBV11-3 with TRBJ2-7, with TRBD2 as a possible D gene (6 bases). The CDR3 consists of 14 residues. From germline, CDR1 is SGHNT and CDR2 YENEEA. The CDR3 reads CGSSPYSRAGEQYF. CDR3 nucleotide sequence: TGTGGCAGCAGCCCTTACTCCCGTGCGGGGGAGCAGTACTTC.

As concerns this clonotype: A much bigger clone sits one base away, suggesting this may be a read error. The chain recombines TRBV28 with TRBJ2-7; no definite D call. The CDR3 runs 17 residues. Germline-derived CDR1 and CDR2 are MDHEN and SYDVKM. The CDR3 here is CVSSPIDGSVFSYEQYF. DNA of the CDR3: TGTGTCAGCAGTCCAATCGACGGTTCGGTTTTTTCCTACGAGCAGTACTTC.

The table lists this clonotype with many counts. At one end the junction does not follow the germline gene, possibly because of a read error. The chain couples TRBV29-1 to TRBJ2-1; perhaps TRBD2 as D (6 bases). CDR3 size: 10 residues. Looked up from germline, CDR1 is SQVTM and CDR2 is ANQGSEA. The CDR3 region has the DNA TGCAGCGCCGCGTCGGGAGAGCAGCTCTTC. Translation: CSAASGEQLF.

Regarding this clonotype: One end of the junction does not line up with germline, which may come from a read error. The V and J genes are TRBV12-3 or TRBV12-4 and TRBJ2-1, with 7 bases fitting TRBD2. This CDR3 is built from 15 residues. The CDR3 reads CASSRAHGDYNELFF. CDR3 in DNA: TGTGCCAGCTCCCGGGCCCACGGGGACTACAATGAGCTGTTCTTC.

V and J are TRBV6-1 and TRBJ2-2; 8 bases line up with TRBD2. There are 14 residues in the CDR3. The V gene's germline CDR1 is MNHNS and CDR2 SASEGT. With 8 bases clipped from V and 3 bases from J, the junction kept 5 bases outside the gene matches. The CDR3 here is CASGLAGDTGELFF. The DNA for the CDR3 is TGTGCCAGCGGGCTAGCGGGTGACACCGGGGAGCTGTTTTTT.

The rearrangement links TRBV5-4 to TRBJ2-5; 7 bases agree with TRBD1. The CDR3 extends over 15 amino acids. J was trimmed by 4 bases and V by 5 bases; bases with no gene match: 11. Germline V lookup: CDR1 SGHNT, CDR2 YYREEE (reference sequence). The CDR3, as DNA: TGTGCCAGCAGTCGACAGGGTGTAGACCGAGAGACCCAGTACTTC. Translating gives CASSRQGVDRETQYF.

This clonotype was seen more than once but under ten times. One junction end does not reproduce the germline sequence, and a read error may be involved. The CDR3 coding sequence is TGTGTCAGCAGAACCGGTACAGGGGCCTACGAACAGTACTTC. Amino acid sequence: CVSRTGTGAYEQYF. The chain employs TRBV28 and TRBJ2-7; 7 positions agree with TRBD1. CDR1 and CDR2 from the germline V gene are MDHEN and SYDVKM. This CDR3 has 14 residues.

Note on this clonotype: A read error may account for a junction end that differs from germline. The chain is built from TRBV4-2 and TRBJ2-1; the D gene is possibly TRBD1 (6 bases). Germline assignment: CDR1 LGHNA and CDR2 YNFKEQ. The CDR3 sequence is 14 residues long. The CDR3 bases are TGTGCCATCAGCCGCGAAACAGGGTACAATGAGCTGTTCTTC. It is translated as CAISRETGYNELFF.

The CDR3 protein is CISSSGGGTRGSIYNEQFF. The CDR3 DNA sequence: TGTATCAGCAGCTCCGGGGGGGGGACTAGAGGGAGTATCTACAATGAGCAGTTCTTC. The chain is built from TRBV11-2 and TRBJ2-1, with 8 bases identical to TRBD2. Germline values: CDR1 SGHAT, CDR2 FQNNGV. The CDR3 has 19 residues.

On this clonotype: This CDR3 fails to terminate in the conserved phenylalanine or tryptophan, so it likely reflects a read error. This rearrangement joins TRBV11-2 to TRBJ2-3; D call uncertain. This CDR3 is built from 14 residues. CDR1 SGHAT and CDR2 FQNNGV come from the germline V gene. CDR3 bases: TGTGCCAACAGCCCATTTGTCCGCACAGATACGCAGTATTCT. Translated, it gives CANSPFVRTDTQYS.

This clonotype was seen more than once but under ten times. The rearrangement joins TRBV28 to TRBJ2-7, with 9 nucleotides matching TRBD1. CDR1 and CDR2 from the germline V gene are MDHEN and SYDVKM. The CDR3 loop spans 15 amino acids. The DNA for the CDR3 is TGTGCTATCTCGGGCAGAGGGACAGGGTCGGGGGAGCAGTACTTC. Its translation: CAISGRGTGSGEQYF. The whole variable domain, filled in from reference TRBV28 and TRBJ2-7, reads DVKVTQSSRYLVKRTGEKVFLECVQDMDHENMFWYRQDPGLGLRLIYFSYDVKMKEKGDIPEGYSVSREKKERFSLILESASTNQTSMYLCAISGRGTGSGEQYFGPGTRLTVT.

The V gene is TRBV6-1, the J gene TRBJ2-1, with a tentative D call TRBD1 (5 bases). V lost 0 bases and J 13 bases, leaving 22 bases between the germline ends. The CDR3 extends over 16 amino acids. Germline-derived CDR1 and CDR2 are MNHNS and SASEGT. CDR3 residues: CASSEAVGGFSWGQFF. As DNA, the CDR3 is TGTGCCAGCAGTGAAGCTGTCGGTGGATTCTCCTGGGGCCAGTTCTTC.

Regarding this clonotype: Relative to the germline gene, one junction end is altered; a read error may explain this. V is TRBV29-1 and J is TRBJ2-5, with 9 bases identical to TRBD2. This CDR3 has 12 residues. The V gene's germline CDR1 is SQVTM and CDR2 ANQGSEA. The CDR3 DNA reads as TGCAACGTTGAAGCGGGAGGAGAGACCCAGTACTTC. Encoded protein: CNVEAGGETQYF.

This chain connects TRBV6-2 or TRBV6-3 to TRBJ2-7, with 8 positions matching TRBD2. Germline values: CDR1 MNHEY, CDR2 SVGEGT. V lost 6 bases to trimming and J lost 1 base; unmatched junction nucleotides: 8. This CDR3 spans 15 amino acids. The CDR3 loop reads CASRSAGVGSYEQYF. DNA for the CDR3: TGTGCCAGCAGATCAGCGGGGGTGGGATCCTACGAGCAGTACTTC.

As for this clonotype: A much larger clone differs by one base, so this may be a read error. The chain couples TRBV7-8 to TRBJ2-1, with 11 bases fitting TRBD2. Germline CDR1 is SGHVS and CDR2 is FQNEAQ. V trimming: 5 bases; J trimming: 15 bases; junction bases outside the gene matches: 15. This CDR3 is 15 amino acids long. The CDR3 loop reads CASSRGTSGTASRFF. CDR3 bases: TGTGCCAGCAGCAGGGGGACTAGCGGCACAGCCAGTCGGTTCTTC.

In regard to this clonotype: The junction departs from the called germline gene at one end, perhaps through a read error. V is TRBV5-4 and J is TRBJ2-1, with D possibly TRBD1 on 6 matching bases. CDR3 size: 14 residues. Germline V gene sequence: CDR1 SGHNT, CDR2 YYREEE (reference sequence). The CDR3 DNA reads TGTTCCAGCAGCTTGGGGGCGGCAGTCGATAAGCAGTTCTTC. Its translation is CSSSLGAAVDKQFF.

In the case of this clonotype: The junction differs from germline at one of its ends, possibly a read error. The V call is TRBV4-1, the J call TRBJ1-2, with D unresolved. Per germline, CDR1 MGHRA and CDR2 YSYEKL. This CDR3 is built from 16 residues. CDR3: CVSRYQVVDGPYGYTF. The CDR3 DNA is TGCGTCAGCAGGTACCAAGTGGTAGACGGCCCGTATGGCTACACCTTC.

Worth noting for this clonotype: Because the CDR3 is missing its conserved closing phenylalanine or tryptophan, this is likely a read error. The rearrangement links TRBV12-3 or TRBV12-4 to TRBJ2-1; D might be TRBD1 (6 bases). The CDR3 spans 14 residues. The CDR3: CASSSRTEHNEQFI. CDR3 bases: TGTGCCAGCAGTTCCAGGACAGAGCACAACGAGCAGTTCATC.

In its sample, this clonotype was seen a few times. A junction end diverges from the germline sequence, so it may reflect a read error. The V gene is TRBV11-1, the J gene TRBJ2-4; tentatively, D is TRBD1 (6 bases). The CDR3 is 15 amino acids. CDR1 and CDR2 (germline): SGHAT, FQDESV (reference sequence). The CDR3 DNA follows: TGTGCCAGCGGCTTAGGACAGACAGCCAAATACATTCAGTACTTC. The encoded protein is CASGLGQTAKYIQYF.